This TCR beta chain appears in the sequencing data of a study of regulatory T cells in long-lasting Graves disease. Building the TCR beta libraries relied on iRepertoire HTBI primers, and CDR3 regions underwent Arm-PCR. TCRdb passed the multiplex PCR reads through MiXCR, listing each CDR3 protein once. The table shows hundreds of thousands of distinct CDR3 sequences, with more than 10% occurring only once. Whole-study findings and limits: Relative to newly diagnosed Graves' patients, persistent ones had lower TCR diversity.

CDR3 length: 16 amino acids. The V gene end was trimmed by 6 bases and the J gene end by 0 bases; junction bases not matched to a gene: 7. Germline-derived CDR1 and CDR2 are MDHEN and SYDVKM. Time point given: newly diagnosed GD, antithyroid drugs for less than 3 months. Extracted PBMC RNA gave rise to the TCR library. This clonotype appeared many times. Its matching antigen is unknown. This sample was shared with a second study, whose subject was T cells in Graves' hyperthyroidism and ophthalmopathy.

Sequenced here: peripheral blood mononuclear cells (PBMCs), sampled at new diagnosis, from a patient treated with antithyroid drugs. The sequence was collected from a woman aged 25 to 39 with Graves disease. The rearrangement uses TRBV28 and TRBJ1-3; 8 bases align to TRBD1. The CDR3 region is CASSPGGINSGNTIYF. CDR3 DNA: TGTGCCAGCAGCCCAGGGGGCATAAACTCTGGAAACACCATATATTTT.